This TCR beta chain was captured by sequencing in a study of T-cell reconstitution after alpha-beta-depleted transplantation in children. Germline CDR1 reads SGHTA; CDR2 reads FQGNSA. V lost 5 bases to trimming and J lost 5 bases; unmatched junction nucleotides: 3. This CDR3 has 12 residues. Unique molecular identifiers were incorporated when the TCRbeta library was constructed. TCRdb analysed the PCR reads with MiXCR anew, one entry per CDR3 protein. The sample has fewer than 120,000 distinct CDR3 sequences, 9% to 12% seen once; the top ten hold 8%. This clonotype was counted ten times or more. The chain is built from TRBV7-2 and TRBJ2-7, with 7 bases identical to TRBD2. The specimen was PBMCs from the stem cell graft donor, collected from the stem cell graft. The sequence derives from a human donor who donated a stem cell graft to a child with acute lymphoblastic leukemia. The CDR3 DNA reads as TGTGCCAGCAGCCCGGGACTAAACGAGCAGTACTTC. Translated, it gives CASSPGLNEQYF.